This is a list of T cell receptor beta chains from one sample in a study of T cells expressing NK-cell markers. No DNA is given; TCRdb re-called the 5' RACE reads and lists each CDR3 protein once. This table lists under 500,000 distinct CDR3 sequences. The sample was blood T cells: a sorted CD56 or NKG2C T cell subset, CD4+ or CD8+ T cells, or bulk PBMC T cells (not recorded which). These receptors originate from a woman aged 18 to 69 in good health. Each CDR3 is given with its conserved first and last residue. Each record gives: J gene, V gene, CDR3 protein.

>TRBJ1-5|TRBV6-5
CASSYGGERNQPQHF
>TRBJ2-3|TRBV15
CATSRGQGLDTQYF
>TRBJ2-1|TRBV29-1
CSVEWGDRGKFF
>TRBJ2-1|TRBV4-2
CASSQGDSGINNEQFF
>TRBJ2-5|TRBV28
CASISGGTPIGAQYF
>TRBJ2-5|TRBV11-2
CASSLVRGQETQYF
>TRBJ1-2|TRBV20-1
CSARDPRGHGYTF
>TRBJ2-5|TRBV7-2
CASSSGRGKTQYF
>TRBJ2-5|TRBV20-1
CSAGSAGDLQETQYF
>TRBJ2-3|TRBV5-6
CASSSGQYTDTQYF
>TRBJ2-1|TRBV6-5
CASSYPGPGSYNEQFF
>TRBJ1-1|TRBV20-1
CSATGENTEAFF
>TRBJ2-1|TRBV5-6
CASSRAIRTSDNEQFF
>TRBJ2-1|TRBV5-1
CASSDLQSYNEQFF
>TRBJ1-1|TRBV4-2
CASSPTGGNTEAFF
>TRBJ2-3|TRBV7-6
CASSLEMETDTQYF
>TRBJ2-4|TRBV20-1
CSAIDYHKNIQYF
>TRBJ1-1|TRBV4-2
CASSQEGDRGPKAFF
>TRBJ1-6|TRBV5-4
CASSQNRGWNSPLHF
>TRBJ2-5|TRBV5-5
CASSPEMYEQETQYF
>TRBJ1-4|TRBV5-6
CASSLVYLSEKLFF
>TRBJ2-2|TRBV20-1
CSATTSGRGTGELFF
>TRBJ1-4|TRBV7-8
CASSLGQGGGEKLFF
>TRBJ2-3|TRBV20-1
CSAIYDRDTSGRGDTQYF
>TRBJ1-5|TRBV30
CAWSVHREQPQHF
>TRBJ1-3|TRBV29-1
CSVEQGAGNTIYF